This T cell receptor beta chain was sequenced during a study of response to subunit inactivated influenza vaccine. Regarding the study as a whole: The authors offered the suggestion that each seasonal influenza vaccination recruits few new T cells.

Via MiXCR, TCRdb re-called the RT-PCR reads, giving one row per CDR3 protein. Of over 150,000 distinct CDR3 sequences detected, around 9% appear once; the ten largest clones hold 11%. Only a few counts were recorded for this clonotype. Its antigen is still unknown. The CDR3 is 15 amino acids. Germline V gives CDR1 DFQATT, CDR2 SNEGSKA (reference sequence). V dropped 6 bases and J dropped 2; count of bases not matched to a gene: 10. The source was non-naive T cells sorted from PBMCs, collected on the day of vaccination. The chain carries TRBV20-1 and TRBJ2-1; 7 bases align to TRBD2. The receptor was derived from a man aged 50 or older who received an inactivated influenza vaccine. As DNA, the CDR3 is TGCAGTGCCCCAAAAGGGGCGGGGGCCTACAATGAGCAGTTCTTC. This translates into CSAPKGAGAYNEQFF.